This T cell receptor (beta chain) was recorded in a study of T cell repertoires in cytomegalovirus infection. TCRdb passed the reads through MiXCR, listing each CDR3 protein once. The sample gives 150,000 to 200,000 distinct CDR3 sequences, more than 9% of which show up once; about 4.6% is in the top ten. The CDR3 is 15 residues long. CDR1 is MDHEN, CDR2 SYDVKM, per germline. V shed 6 bases, J shed 4 bases, and the junction held 8 bases outside the gene matches. The chain employs TRBV28 and TRBJ1-1; 10 bases match TRBD1. The receptor was isolated from a human donor in good health (CMV status not recorded). Some clones in this sample may be carry-over from other donors' samples. The sequenced sample was PBMCs. The CDR3, as DNA: TGTGCCAGCAGCCTTAGACAGGGGGCGGGCACTGAAGCTTTCTTT. Its translation: CASSLRQGAGTEAFF. Based on the CDR3 plus reference TRBV28 and TRBJ1-1, the full variable domain is DVKVTQSSRYLVKRTGEKVFLECVQDMDHENMFWYRQDPGLGLRLIYFSYDVKMKEKGDIPEGYSVSREKKERFSLILESASTNQTSMYLCASSLRQGAGTEAFFGQGTRLTVV.